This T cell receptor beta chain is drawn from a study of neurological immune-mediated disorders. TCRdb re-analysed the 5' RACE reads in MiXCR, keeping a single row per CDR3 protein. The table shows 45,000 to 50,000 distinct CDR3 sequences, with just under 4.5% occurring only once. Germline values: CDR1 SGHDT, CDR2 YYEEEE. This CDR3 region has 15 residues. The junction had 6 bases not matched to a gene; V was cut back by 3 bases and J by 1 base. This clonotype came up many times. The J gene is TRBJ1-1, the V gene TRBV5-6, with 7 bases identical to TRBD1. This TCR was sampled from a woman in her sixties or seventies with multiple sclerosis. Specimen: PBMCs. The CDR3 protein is CASSSLDRSNTEAFF. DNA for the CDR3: TGTGCCAGCAGCTCGCTGGACAGGTCGAACACTGAAGCTTTCTTT.